Below, 8 T cell receptor beta chains from the same sample are listed, as sequenced in a study of molecular identifiers for immune sequencing clone quantification. From the PCR reads, TCRdb called clonotypes with MiXCR, one entry per CDR3 protein. This repertoire shows 250,000 to 400,000 distinct CDR3 sequences, over 20% found once; its top ten account for about 0.79%. Sequenced sample: naive CD8+ T cells from blood, with Jurkat cell RNA spiked in. The subset denotes: FACS-sorted CD8+CD4-CCR7+CD45RA+ naive T cells. These TCRs come from a human donor in good health. Some libraries in this study had Jurkat cell RNA spiked in.

In its sample, this clonotype was seen many times. The chain has TRBV27 and TRBJ1-1; D is unresolved. The germline V gene has CDR1 MNHEY and CDR2 SMNVEV (reference sequence). CDR3 length: 14 amino acids. V was trimmed by 0 bases and J by 6 bases, leaving 11 bases between them. The CDR3 spells CASSLSGLGAEAFF. DNA for the CDR3: TGTGCCAGCAGTTTATCGGGCCTGGGAGCTGAAGCTTTCTTT.

Of note for this clonotype: Given the absence of the conserved phenylalanine or tryptophan at the CDR3 end, a read error is likely. The chain joins TRBV28 to TRBJ2-7; 7 bases agree with TRBD1. This CDR3 is 17 amino acids long. The J segment lost 3 bases and the V segment lost 5 bases, leaving 16 bases of the junction unmatched. CDR1 is MDHEN, CDR2 SYDVKM, per germline. In nucleotides, the CDR3 is TGTGCCAGCAGTACATTTATCCGGACCAGGGGGTACTACGAGCAGTACTTA. Translated: CASSTFIRTRGYYEQYL.

This clonotype was seen at least ten times. V usage is TRBV7-2 and J usage is TRBJ2-7; 9 bases are a match to TRBD1. Trimming removed 5 bases from V and 2 bases from J; junction bases left unmatched: 10. The CDR3 covers 16 residues. Germline CDR1 and CDR2: SGHTA and FQGNSA. CDR3 nucleotide sequence: TGTGCCAGCAGCAGGGCTCCGGGACAGGGTGCCTACGAGCAGTACTTC. Its protein product is CASSRAPGQGAYEQYF.

V and J are TRBV4-2 and TRBJ2-7; 12 bases fit TRBD2. From germline, CDR1 is LGHNA and CDR2 YNFKEQ. The CDR3 spans 15 residues. J gave up 7 bases and V 4 bases, and 8 bases lay outside the gene matches. CDR3 sequence (DNA): TGTGCCAGCAGCCCTCTAGCGGGAGGGCCTTATGAGCAGTACTTC. As protein: CASSPLAGGPYEQYF.

This chain connects TRBV19 to TRBJ1-2; D is unclear. In germline, CDR1 is LNHDA, CDR2 SQIVND (reference sequence). V dropped 1 base and J dropped 6 bases, with 6 bases sitting between them. The CDR3 runs 12 residues. The CDR3 sequence is CASSIGGHGYTF. CDR3 nucleotides: TGTGCCAGTAGTATAGGAGGTCATGGCTACACCTTC.

This clonotype was counted ten times or more. V usage is TRBV7-9 and J usage is TRBJ2-3, with D possibly TRBD2 on 6 matching bases. This CDR3 has 16 residues. CDR1 is SEHNR, CDR2 FQNEAQ, per germline (reference sequence). V was shortened by 4 bases and J by 0 bases, with 14 bases between the two germline ends. CDR3 protein: CASSSDRGYSTDTQYF. The DNA of the CDR3 is TGTGCCAGCAGCTCCGACCGGGGGTATAGCACAGATACGCAGTATTTT.

This clonotype was counted ten times or more. The J gene is TRBJ2-3, the V gene TRBV7-6; D remains ambiguous. The CDR3 contains 13 residues. Deletions cut 2 bases from V and 2 bases from J, with 5 bases between. Per germline, CDR1 SGHVS and CDR2 FNYEAQ. The CDR3 here is CASSLFPTDTQYF. The CDR3, as DNA: TGTGCCAGCAGCTTATTCCCCACAGATACGCAGTATTTT. Variable domain in full (rest from reference TRBV7-6 and TRBJ2-3): GAGVSQSPRYKVTKRGQDVALRCDPISGHVSLYWYRQALGQGPEFLTYFNYEAQQDKSGLPNDRFSAERPEGSISTLTIQRTEQRDSAMYRCASSLFPTDTQYFGPGTRLTVL.

Points on this clonotype: This could be a read error, since a much larger clone is one nucleotide away. J is TRBJ2-1 and V is TRBV9, with D uncertain. This CDR3 comprises 14 residues. CDR1 SGDLS and CDR2 YYNGEE come from the germline V gene. The CDR3 DNA reads TGTGCCAGCTGCGTAGGCCAGCACCAGACTGAGCAGTTCTTC. This encodes CASCVGQHQTEQFF. The full variable domain, its missing parts supplied by reference TRBV9 and TRBJ2-1, is DSGVTQTPKHLITATGQRVTLRCSPRSGDLSVYWYQQSLDQGLQFLIQYYNGEERAKGNILERFSAQQFPDLHSELNLSSLELGDSALYFCASCVGQHQTEQFFGPGTRLTVL.